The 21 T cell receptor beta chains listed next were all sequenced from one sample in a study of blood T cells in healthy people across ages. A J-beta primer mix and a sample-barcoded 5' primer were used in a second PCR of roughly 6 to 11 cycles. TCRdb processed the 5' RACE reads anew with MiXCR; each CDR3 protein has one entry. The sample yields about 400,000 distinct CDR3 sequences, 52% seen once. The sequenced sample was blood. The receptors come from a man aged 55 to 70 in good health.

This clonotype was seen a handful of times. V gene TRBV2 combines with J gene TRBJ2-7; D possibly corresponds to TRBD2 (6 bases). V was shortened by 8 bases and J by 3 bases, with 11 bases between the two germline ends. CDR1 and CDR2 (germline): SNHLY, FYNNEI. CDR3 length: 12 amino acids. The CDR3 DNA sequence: TGTGCCAGCTCGCTAGCGAACTACGAGCAGTACTTC. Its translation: CASSLANYEQYF.

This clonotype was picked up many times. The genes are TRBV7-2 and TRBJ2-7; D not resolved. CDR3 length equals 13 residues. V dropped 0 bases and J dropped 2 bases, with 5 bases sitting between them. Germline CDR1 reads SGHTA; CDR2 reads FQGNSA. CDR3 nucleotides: TGTGCCAGCAGCTTAGCTCCGGCCTACGAGCAGTACTTC. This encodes CASSLAPAYEQYF.

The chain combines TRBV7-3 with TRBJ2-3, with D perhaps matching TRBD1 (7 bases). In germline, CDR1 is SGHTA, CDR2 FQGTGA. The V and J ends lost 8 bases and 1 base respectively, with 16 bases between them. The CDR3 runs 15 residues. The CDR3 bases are TGTGCCAGCGGAATTCAGGGGGGCGGCACAGATACGCAGTATTTT. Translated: CASGIQGGGTDTQYF.

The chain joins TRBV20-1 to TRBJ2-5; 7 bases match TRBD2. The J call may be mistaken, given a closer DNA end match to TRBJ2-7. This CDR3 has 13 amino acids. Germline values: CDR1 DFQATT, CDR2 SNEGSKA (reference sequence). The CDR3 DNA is TGCAGTGCTAGGGGAGCGGGGCGCTACGAGCAGTACTTC. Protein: CSARGAGRYEQYF.

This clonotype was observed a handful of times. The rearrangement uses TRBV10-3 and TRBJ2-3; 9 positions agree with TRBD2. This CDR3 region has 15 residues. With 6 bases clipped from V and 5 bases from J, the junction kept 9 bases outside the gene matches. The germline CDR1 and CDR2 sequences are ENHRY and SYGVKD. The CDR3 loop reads CAISNLAGVRDTQYF. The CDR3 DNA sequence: TGTGCCATCAGCAACTTAGCGGGAGTGAGAGATACGCAGTATTTT.

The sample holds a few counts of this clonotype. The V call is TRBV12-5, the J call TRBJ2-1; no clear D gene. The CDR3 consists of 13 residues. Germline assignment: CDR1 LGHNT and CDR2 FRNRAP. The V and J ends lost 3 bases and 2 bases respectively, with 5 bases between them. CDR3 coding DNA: TGTGCTAGTGGTTTTAGAACCTACAATGAGCAGTTCTTC. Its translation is CASGFRTYNEQFF.

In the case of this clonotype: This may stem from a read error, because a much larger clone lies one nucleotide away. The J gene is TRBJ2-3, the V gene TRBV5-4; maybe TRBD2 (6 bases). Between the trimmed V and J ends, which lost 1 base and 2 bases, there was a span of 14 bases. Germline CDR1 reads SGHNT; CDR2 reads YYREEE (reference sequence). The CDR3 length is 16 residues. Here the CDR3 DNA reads TGTGCCAGCAGCTTGTGGAATGGCGGGACCACAGATACGCAGTATTTT. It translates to CASSLWNGGTTDTQYF.

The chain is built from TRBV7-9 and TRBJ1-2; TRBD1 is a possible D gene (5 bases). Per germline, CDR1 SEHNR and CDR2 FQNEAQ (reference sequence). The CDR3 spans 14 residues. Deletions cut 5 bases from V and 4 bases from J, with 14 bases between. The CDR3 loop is CASSPESGPYGYTF. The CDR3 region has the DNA TGTGCCAGCAGCCCCGAATCGGGACCCTATGGCTACACCTTC.

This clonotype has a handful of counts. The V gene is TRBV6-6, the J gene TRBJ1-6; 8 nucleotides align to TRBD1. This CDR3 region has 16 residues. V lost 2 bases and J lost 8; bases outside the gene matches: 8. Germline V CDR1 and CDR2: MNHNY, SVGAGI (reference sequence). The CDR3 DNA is TGTGCCAGCAGTTACGCTTCCGGGACAGGCGATTCACCCCTCCACTTT. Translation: CASSYASGTGDSPLHF.

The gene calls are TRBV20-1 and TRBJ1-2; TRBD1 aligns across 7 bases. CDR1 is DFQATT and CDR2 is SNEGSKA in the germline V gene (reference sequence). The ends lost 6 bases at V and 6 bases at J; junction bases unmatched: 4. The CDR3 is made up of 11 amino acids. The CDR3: CSAVTGDGYTF. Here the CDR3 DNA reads TGCAGTGCCGTAACAGGGGATGGCTACACCTTC.

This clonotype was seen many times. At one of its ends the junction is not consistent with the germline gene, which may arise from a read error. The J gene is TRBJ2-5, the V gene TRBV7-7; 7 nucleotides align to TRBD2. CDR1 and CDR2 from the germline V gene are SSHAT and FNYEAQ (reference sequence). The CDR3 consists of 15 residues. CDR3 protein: CASSFIPQGGETQYF. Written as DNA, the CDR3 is TGTGCTAGCAGCTTTATCCCGCAGGGAGGGGAGACCCAGTACTTC.

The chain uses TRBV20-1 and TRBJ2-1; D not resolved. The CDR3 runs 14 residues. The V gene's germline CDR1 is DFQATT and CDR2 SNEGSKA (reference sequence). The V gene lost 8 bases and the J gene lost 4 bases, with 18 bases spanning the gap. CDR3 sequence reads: CSPKSEMGYNEQFF. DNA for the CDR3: TGCAGTCCAAAATCAGAGATGGGTTACAATGAGCAGTTCTTC.

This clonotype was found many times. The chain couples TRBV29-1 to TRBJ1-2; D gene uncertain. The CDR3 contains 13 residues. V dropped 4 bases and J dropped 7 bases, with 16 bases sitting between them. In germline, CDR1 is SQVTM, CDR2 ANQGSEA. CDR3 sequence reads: CSVVTASPVGYTF. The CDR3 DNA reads TGCAGCGTTGTAACTGCTTCCCCTGTTGGCTACACCTTC.

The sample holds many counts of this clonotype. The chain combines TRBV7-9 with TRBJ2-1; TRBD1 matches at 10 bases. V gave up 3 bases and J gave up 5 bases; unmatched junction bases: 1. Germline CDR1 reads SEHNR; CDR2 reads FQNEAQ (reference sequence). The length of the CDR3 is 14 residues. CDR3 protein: CASSFGTGDNEQFF. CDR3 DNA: TGTGCCAGCAGCTTCGGGACAGGGGACAATGAGCAGTTCTTC.

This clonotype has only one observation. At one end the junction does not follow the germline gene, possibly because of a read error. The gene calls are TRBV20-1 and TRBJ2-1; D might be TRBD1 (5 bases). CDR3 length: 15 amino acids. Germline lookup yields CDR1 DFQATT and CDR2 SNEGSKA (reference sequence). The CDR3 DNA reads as TGCAGCGCTAGAGACCCAGGGAAGGGCGATAATGAGCAGTTCTTC. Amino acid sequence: CSARDPGKGDNEQFF.

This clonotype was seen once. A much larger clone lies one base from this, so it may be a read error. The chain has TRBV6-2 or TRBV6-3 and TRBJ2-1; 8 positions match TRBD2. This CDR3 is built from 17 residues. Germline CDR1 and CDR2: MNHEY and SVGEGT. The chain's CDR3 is CASSTGLARSSHNEQFF. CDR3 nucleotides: TGTGCCAGCAGTACCGGACTAGCCAGGAGCTCCCACAATGAGCAGTTCTTC.

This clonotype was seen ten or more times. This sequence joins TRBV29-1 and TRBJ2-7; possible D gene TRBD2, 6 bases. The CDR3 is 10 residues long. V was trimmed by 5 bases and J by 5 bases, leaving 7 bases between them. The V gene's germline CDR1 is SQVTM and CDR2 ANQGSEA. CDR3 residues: CSVTGDEQYF. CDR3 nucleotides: TGCAGCGTTACGGGGGACGAGCAGTACTTC.

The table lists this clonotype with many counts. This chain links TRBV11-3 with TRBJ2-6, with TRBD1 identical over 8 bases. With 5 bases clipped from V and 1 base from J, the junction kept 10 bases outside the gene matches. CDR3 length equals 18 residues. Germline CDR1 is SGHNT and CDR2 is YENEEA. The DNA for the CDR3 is TGTGCCAGCAGCCGAACGACAGGGGCTGATTCTGGGGCCAACGTCCTGACTTTC. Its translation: CASSRTTGADSGANVLTF.

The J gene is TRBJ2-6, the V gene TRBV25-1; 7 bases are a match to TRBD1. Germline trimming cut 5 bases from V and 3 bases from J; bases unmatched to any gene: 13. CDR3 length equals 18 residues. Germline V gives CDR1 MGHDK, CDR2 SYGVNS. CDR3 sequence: CASSSRQGLRYGANVLTF. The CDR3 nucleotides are TGTGCCAGCAGTTCACGACAGGGCTTGAGGTATGGGGCCAACGTCCTGACTTTC.

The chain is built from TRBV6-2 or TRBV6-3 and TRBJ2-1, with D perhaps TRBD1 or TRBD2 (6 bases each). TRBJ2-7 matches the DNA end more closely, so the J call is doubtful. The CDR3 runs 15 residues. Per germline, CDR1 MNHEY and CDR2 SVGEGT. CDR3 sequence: CASTGGDPSYNEQYF. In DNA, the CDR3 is TGTGCCAGCACCGGGGGCGACCCCTCCTACAATGAGCAGTACTTC.

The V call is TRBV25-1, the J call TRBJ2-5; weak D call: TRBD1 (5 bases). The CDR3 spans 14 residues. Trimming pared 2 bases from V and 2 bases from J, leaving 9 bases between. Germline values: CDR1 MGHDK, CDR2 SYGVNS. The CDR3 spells CASSEHHRQETQYF. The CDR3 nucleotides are TGTGCCAGCAGTGAACACCACAGGCAAGAGACCCAGTACTTC.